Listed below are T cell receptor beta chains from one sample, sequenced in a study of blood T cell repertoires in COVID-19. Using immunoSEQ multiplex PCR, the repertoire was profiled, and TCRdb retains in-frame clones only, with some absent. The sample contains around 30,000 clones, about 90% of which appear only once. Sequencing was carried out using peripheral blood. Every receptor here comes from a man older than 75 with acute or convalescent COVID-19. The CDR3 runs from the conserved cysteine through the conserved F or W. The order of the fields is V gene, clone size, D gene, J gene, CDR3 DNA, CDR3 protein. A D gene is named only where the DNA matches it firmly. Expanded clones get a size class; other rows say once, few or many, or leave the size out.

>TRBV3-1/TRBV3-2|-|TRBD2|TRBJ2-2
TGTGCCAGCAGCCGGGGGACTAGCGGGCGAAACACCGGGGAGCTGTTTTTT
CASSRGTSGRNTGELFF
>TRBV9|-|TRBD2|TRBJ2-2
TGTGCCAGCAGCCGAAATCGCGGGGGGCCGGGCGGGGAGCTGTTTTTT
CASSRNRGGPGGELFF
>TRBV3-1/TRBV3-2|-|TRBD1|TRBJ1-5
TGTGCCAGCAGCCCGAGCTCCGGGACAGGGAATCTCTTGGATAATCGCAATCAGCCCCAGCATTTT
CASSPSSGTGNLLDNRNQPQHF
>TRBV7-2|-|TRBD2|TRBJ2-7
TGTGCCAGCAGCTCAAGGGGTAGCGGGGGGGCACCCTACGAGCAGTACTTC
CASSSRGSGGAPYEQYF
>TRBV3-1/TRBV3-2|-|-|TRBJ1-5
TGTGCCAGCAGCCCCCAGGGAGGGCGGCAGCCCCAGCATTTT
CASSPQGGRQPQHF
>TRBV15|once|-|TRBJ1-4
TGTGCCACCAGGCACTTAACGAGTAATGAAAAACTGTTTTTT
CATRHLTSNEKLFF
>TRBV5-1|once|-|TRBJ1-6
TGCGCCAGCAGAACAGGGCTCAGCTATAATTCACCCCTCCACTTT
CASRTGLSYNSPLHF
>TRBV7-6|-|TRBD1|TRBJ2-3
TGTGCCAGCAGGGCCGACAGGGGGCTCAGTGGCACAGATACGCAGTATTTT
CASRADRGLSGTDTQYF
>TRBV5-1|-|TRBD1|TRBJ1-1
TGCGCCAGCAGCCCCCTAGGACAGGGAGCTGAAGCTTTCTTT
CASSPLGQGAEAFF
>TRBV5-6|-|-|TRBJ1-2
TGTGCCAGCAGCTTGACAGGCGACCTTAACTATGGCTACACCTTC
CASSLTGDLNYGYTF
>TRBV5-5|-|-|TRBJ2-2
TGTGCCAGCAGCTTGGTACCATTACCGGCCGGGGAGCTGTTTTTT
CASSLVPLPAGELFF
>TRBV2|-|TRBD1|TRBJ2-7
TGTGCCAGCAGTGAAGCGGGGGACAGGGACAGCGAGCAGTACTTC
CASSEAGDRDSEQYF
>TRBV2|-|-|TRBJ1-5
TGTGCCAGCACAGAAACAGGGTTTTATAGCAATCAGCCCCAGCATTTT
CASTETGFYSNQPQHF
>TRBV5-1|-|TRBD1|TRBJ2-7
TGCGCCAGCAGCTTGGGGACAGGGAGGTTCTACGAGCAGTACTTC
CASSLGTGRFYEQYF
>TRBV4-1|-|-|TRBJ1-6
TGCGCCAGCAGCCTTAATCAGGGCGGGAACTCACCCCTCCACTTT
CASSLNQGGNSPLHF
>TRBV9|-|-|TRBJ2-3
TGTGCCAGCAACTTGAGGAGCACAGATACGCAGTATTTT
CASNLRSTDTQYF
>TRBV7-9|-|TRBD1|TRBJ1-4
TGTGCCAGCAGCTGGGGACAGAATAATGAAAAACTGTTTTTT
CASSWGQNNEKLFF
>TRBV9|-|-|TRBJ1-1
TGTGCCAGCAGCGTAGTGGTCGCGGGCAGTGAAGCTTTCTTT
CASSVVVAGSEAFF
>TRBV5-8|-|-|TRBJ1-2
TGTGCCAGCAGCTCTGTTGTGGGATACGGGGGGGACTATGGCTACACCTTC
CASSSVVGYGGDYGYTF
>TRBV4-2|-|-|TRBJ1-1
TGTGCCAGCAGCCCCAGAGCGGGGGGGGACACTGAAGCTTTCTTT
CASSPRAGGDTEAFF
>TRBV19|-|-|TRBJ2-2
TGTGCCAGTAGTTCATACCGACAGGGAGGCGCCGGGGAGCTGTTTTTT
CASSSYRQGGAGELFF
>TRBV20-1|-|TRBD1|TRBJ1-2
TGCAGTGCTTCGACAGGGGTCGGCTACACCTTC
CSASTGVGYTF
>TRBV6-1|-|TRBD2|TRBJ2-7
TGTGCCAGCAGTGAATCCGGGGGGGGCTACGAGCAGTACTTC
CASSESGGGYEQYF
>TRBV10-3|-|-|TRBJ2-5
TGTGCCATCAGTGAACTACTGACTAGTTCCGAGACCCAGTACTTC
CAISELLTSSETQYF
>TRBV5-5|-|-|TRBJ2-1
TGTGCCAGCAGCCTCTGGGGGGATGAGCAGTTCTTC
CASSLWGDEQFF
>TRBV27|once|-|TRBJ1-3
TGTGCCAGCAGGTCAAAACCCGGGACAACTGGAAACACCATATATTTT
CASRSKPGTTGNTIYF
>TRBV3-1/TRBV3-2|once|TRBD1|TRBJ1-3
TGTGCCAGCAGCCTCTCCGGGACAGGGGCTTTATCTGGAAACACCATATATTTT
CASSLSGTGALSGNTIYF
>TRBV6-4|-|TRBD1|TRBJ2-3
TGTGCCAGCAGTGACGGGACAGGGAGCACAGATACGCAGTATTTT
CASSDGTGSTDTQYF
>TRBV19|-|TRBD2|TRBJ2-1
TGTGCCAGTAGTGCAACGGGGGGGCTAAGCAATGAGCAGTTCTTC
CASSATGGLSNEQFF
>TRBV6-1|once|-|TRBJ1-1
TGTGCCAGCAGTGATAGGGGATTGGGTGAAGCTTTCTTT
CASSDRGLGEAFF
>TRBV27|-|TRBD2|TRBJ2-5
TGTGCCAGCAGCCAGCGGGGGGGCTTAGAGACCCAGTACTTC
CASSQRGGLETQYF
>TRBV7-9|-|TRBD1|TRBJ2-5
TGTGCCAGCAGCTGGGGGACAGGGCAAGAGACCCAGTACTTC
CASSWGTGQETQYF
>TRBV5-1|-|-|TRBJ1-2
TGCGCCAGCAGCTTGGAGCGGGCCTATGGCTACACCTTC
CASSLERAYGYTF
>TRBV30|-|-|TRBJ2-1
TGTGCCTGGAGTCCAGGGCTTGAGACTGAGCAGTTCTTC
CAWSPGLETEQFF
>TRBV27|-|TRBD1|TRBJ1-1
TGTGCCAGCAGTTGGGACAGGGACACTGAAGCTTTCTTT
CASSWDRDTEAFF
>TRBV2|-|-|TRBJ2-1
TGTGCCAGCAGAGTCAGGGGAAATGAGCAGTTCTTC
CASRVRGNEQFF
>TRBV5-1|-|-|TRBJ2-5
TGCGCCAGCAGCTTAGCTAGGACATCCGAGACCCAGTACTTC
CASSLARTSETQYF
>TRBV5-6|-|-|TRBJ1-2
TGTGCCAGCAGCCGGGTTCGCTATGGCTACACCTTC
CASSRVRYGYTF
>TRBV27|-|-|TRBJ1-1
TGTGCCAGCAGTCCCTTAGGAGCAGGGGAGACTGAAGCTTTCTTT
CASSPLGAGETEAFF
>TRBV15|-|TRBD1|TRBJ2-1
TGTGCCACCAGCTACCGGACAGGTTTCAATGAGCAGTTCTTC
CATSYRTGFNEQFF
>TRBV7-6|-|-|TRBJ2-2
TGTGCCAGCAAGGGGTGGAACACCGGGGAGCTGTTTTTT
CASKGWNTGELFF
>TRBV19|-|-|TRBJ2-5
TGTGCCAGTAGTGTCTGGGGCGCTGATCAACAAGAGACCCAGTACTTC
CASSVWGADQQETQYF
>TRBV2|-|-|TRBJ2-2
TGTGCCAGCAGGAGGGGACTCTCGGGCACCGGGGAGCTGTTTTTT
CASRRGLSGTGELFF
>TRBV30|-|-|TRBJ2-7
TGTGCCTGGAGTCGGAACAGGGTTTACGAGCAGTACTTC
CAWSRNRVYEQYF
>TRBV3-1/TRBV3-2|-|-|TRBJ1-6
TGTGCCAGCAGCCAAAAGAGTAACGGTCCCGGACCCCTCCACTTT
CASSQKSNGPGPLHF
>TRBV24-1|once|-|TRBJ2-2
TGTGCCACCAGTGATTCGCCGGGTACCGGGGAGCTGTTTTTT
CATSDSPGTGELFF